This TCR beta chain was sequenced for a study of PD-L1 blockade in urothelial cancer. V was cut by 0 bases and J by 5 bases, with 16 bases left in between. The germline V gene encodes CDR1 KGHSH and CDR2 LQKENI. CDR3 size: 16 residues. Time point denoted: peripheral blood 6 weeks after treatment start. Synthetic TCR analog templates were spiked into each PCR. Profiling relied on immunoSEQ multiplex PCR, and the TCRdb table lists in-frame clones only, not all of them. The sample carries under 30,000 clones, 75% to 85% recorded once. Concerning this clone: Its target is unknown.

Regarding the study as a whole: Pretreatment blood TCR clonality under the median forecast improved survival.

Sequencing used PBMCs, obtained around atezolizumab (anti-PD-L1) treatment. The V and J genes are TRBV18 and TRBJ1-2, with unresolved D. This clonotype originated in a man aged 65-85 years with urothelial cancer. CDR3 sequence (DNA): TGTGCCAGCTCACCACCAAAGGGTGTGGGAGAATATGGCTACACCTTC. Translating it yields CASSPPKGVGEYGYTF. The full variable domain, completed using reference TRBV18 and TRBJ1-2, is NAGVMQNPRHLVRRRGQEARLRCSPMKGHSHVYWYRQLPEEGLKFMVYLQKENIIDESGMPKERFSAEFPKEGPSILRIQQVVRGDSAAYFCASSPPKGVGEYGYTFGSGTRLTVV.